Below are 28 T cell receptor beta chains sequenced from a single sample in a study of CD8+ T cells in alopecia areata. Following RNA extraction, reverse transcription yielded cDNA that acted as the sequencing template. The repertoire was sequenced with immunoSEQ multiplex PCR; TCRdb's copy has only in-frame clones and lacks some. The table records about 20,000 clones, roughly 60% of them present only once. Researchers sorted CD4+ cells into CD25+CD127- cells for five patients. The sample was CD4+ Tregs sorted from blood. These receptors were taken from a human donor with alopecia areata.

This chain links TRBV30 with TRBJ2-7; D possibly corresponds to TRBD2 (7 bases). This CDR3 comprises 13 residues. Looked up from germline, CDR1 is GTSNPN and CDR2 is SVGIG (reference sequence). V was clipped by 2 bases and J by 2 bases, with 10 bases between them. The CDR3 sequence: CAWSRGATYEQYF. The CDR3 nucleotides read TGTGCCTGGAGTCGGGGGGCGACCTACGAGCAGTACTTC. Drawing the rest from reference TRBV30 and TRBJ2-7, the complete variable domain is SQTIHQWPATLVQPVGSPLSLECTVEGTSNPNLYWYRQAAGRGLQLLFYSVGIGQISSEVPQNLSASRPQDRQFILSSKKLLLSDSGFYLCAWSRGATYEQYFGPGTRLTVT.

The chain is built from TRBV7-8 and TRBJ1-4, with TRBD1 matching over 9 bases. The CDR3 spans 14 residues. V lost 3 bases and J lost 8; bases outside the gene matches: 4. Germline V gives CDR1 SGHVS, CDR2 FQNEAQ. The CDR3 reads CASSLGQGFEKLFF. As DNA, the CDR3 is TGTGCCAGCAGCTTGGGACAGGGTTTCGAAAAACTGTTTTTT.

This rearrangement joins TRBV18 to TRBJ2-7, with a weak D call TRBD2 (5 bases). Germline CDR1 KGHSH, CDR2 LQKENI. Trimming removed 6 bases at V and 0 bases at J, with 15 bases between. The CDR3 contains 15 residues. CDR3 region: CASSIGLDPSYEQYF. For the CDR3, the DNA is TGTGCCAGCTCGATCGGACTCGATCCCTCCTACGAGCAGTACTTC.

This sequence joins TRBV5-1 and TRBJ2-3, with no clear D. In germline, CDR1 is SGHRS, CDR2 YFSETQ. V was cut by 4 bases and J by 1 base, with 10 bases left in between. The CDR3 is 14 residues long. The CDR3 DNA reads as TGCGCCAGCAGCCCCTCACACCGCACAGATACGCAGTATTTT. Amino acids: CASSPSHRTDTQYF.

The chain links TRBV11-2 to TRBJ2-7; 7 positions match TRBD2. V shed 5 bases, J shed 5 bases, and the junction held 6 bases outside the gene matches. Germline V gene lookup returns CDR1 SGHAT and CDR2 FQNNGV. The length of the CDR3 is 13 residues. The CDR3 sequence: CASSQLALHEQYF. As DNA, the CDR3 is TGTGCCAGCAGCCAACTAGCGTTGCACGAGCAGTACTTC.

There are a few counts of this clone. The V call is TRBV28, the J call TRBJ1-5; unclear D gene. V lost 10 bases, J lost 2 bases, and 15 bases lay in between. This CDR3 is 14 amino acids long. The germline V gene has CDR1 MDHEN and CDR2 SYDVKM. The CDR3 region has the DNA TGTGCCACCCTTTTCGGATTCGGCAATCAGCCCCAGCATTTT. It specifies CATLFGFGNQPQHF.

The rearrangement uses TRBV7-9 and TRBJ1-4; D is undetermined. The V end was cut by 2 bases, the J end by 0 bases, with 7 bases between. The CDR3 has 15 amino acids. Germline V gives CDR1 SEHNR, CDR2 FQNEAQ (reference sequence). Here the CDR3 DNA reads TGTGCCAGCAGCTTATCGGCAGCAACTAATGAAAAACTGTTTTTT. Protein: CASSLSAATNEKLFF.

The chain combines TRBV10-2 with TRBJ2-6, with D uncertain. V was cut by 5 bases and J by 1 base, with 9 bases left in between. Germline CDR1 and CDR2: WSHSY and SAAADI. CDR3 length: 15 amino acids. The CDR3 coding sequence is TGCGCCAGCAGTCCCGCCGGGTCTGGGGCCAACGTCCTGACTTTC. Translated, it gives CASSPAGSGANVLTF.

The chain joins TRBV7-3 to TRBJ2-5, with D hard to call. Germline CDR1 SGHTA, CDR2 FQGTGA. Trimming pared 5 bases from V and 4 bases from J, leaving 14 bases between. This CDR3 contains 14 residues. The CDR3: CASSPGSAGETQYF. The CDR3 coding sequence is TGTGCCAGCAGCCCTGGGTCCGCCGGAGAGACCCAGTACTTC.

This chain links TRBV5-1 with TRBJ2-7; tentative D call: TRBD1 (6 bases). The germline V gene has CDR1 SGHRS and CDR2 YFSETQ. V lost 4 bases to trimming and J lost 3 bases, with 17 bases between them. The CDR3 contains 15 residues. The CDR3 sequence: CASSPGWDINYEQYF. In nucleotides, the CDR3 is TGCGCCAGCAGCCCTGGATGGGACATAAACTACGAGCAGTACTTC.

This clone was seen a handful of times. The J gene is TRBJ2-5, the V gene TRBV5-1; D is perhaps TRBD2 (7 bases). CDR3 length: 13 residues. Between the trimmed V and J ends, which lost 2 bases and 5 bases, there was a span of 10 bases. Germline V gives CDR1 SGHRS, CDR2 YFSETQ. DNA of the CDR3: TGCGCCAGCAGCTTTGGGGGGGGCGAGACCCAGTACTTC. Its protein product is CASSFGGGETQYF.

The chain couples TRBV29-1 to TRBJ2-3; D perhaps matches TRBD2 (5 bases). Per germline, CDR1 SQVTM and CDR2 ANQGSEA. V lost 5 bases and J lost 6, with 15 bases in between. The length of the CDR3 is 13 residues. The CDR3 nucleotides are TGCAGCGTTTGGTTCCGCGGGTCCGATACGCAGTATTTT. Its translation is CSVWFRGSDTQYF.

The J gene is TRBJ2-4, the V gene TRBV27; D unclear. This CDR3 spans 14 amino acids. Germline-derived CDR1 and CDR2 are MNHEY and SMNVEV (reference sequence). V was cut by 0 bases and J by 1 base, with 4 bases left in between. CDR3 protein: CASSLSGAKNIQYF. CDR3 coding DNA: TGTGCCAGCAGTTTATCAGGGGCCAAAAACATTCAGTACTTC.

The CDR3, as DNA: TGTGCCAGCAGTTTGGCGCAGCCTAGCAATCAGCCCCAGCATTTT. Translating it yields CASSLAQPSNQPQHF. The chain recombines TRBV28 with TRBJ1-5; D unclear. The germline V gene encodes CDR1 MDHEN and CDR2 SYDVKM. V lost 3 bases, J lost 0 bases, and 9 bases lay in between. This CDR3 region has 15 residues.

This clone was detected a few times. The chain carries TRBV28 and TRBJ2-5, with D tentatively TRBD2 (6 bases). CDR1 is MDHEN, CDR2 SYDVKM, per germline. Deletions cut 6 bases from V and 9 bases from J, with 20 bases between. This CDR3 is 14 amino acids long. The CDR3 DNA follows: TGTGCCAGCAGAGTCGGCCCCCGGGAGTCATCCCAGTACTTC. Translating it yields CASRVGPRESSQYF.

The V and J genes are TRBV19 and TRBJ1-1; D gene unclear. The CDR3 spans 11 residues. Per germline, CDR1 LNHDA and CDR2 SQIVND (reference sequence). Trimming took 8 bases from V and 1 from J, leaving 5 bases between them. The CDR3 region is CASGENTEAFF. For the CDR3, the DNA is TGTGCCAGTGGAGAGAACACTGAAGCTTTCTTT.

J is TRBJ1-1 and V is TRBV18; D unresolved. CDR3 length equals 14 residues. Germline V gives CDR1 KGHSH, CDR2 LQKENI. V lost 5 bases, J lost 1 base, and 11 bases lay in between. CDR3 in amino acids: CASSSDLRNTEAFF. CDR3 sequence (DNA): TGTGCCAGCTCATCCGATCTACGGAACACTGAAGCTTTCTTT.

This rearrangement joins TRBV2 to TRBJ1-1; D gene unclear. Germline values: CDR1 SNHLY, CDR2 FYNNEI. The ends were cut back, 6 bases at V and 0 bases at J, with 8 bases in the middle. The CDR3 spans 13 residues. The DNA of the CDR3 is TGTGCCAGCAGGCCAGTTATGAACACTGAAGCTTTCTTT. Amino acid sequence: CASRPVMNTEAFF.

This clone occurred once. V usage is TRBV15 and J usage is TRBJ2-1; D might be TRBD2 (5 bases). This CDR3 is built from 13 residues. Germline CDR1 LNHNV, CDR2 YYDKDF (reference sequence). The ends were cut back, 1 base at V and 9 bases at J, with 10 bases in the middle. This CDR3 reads CATSRAPGSEQFF. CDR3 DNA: TGTGCCACCAGCAGAGCCCCGGGATCTGAGCAGTTCTTC.

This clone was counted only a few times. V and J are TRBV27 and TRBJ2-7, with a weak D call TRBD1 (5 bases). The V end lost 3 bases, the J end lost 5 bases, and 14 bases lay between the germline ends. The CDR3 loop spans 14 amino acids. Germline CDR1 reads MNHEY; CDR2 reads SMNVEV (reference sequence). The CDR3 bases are TGTGCCAGCAGTTTTACAGGATTGTTCGACGAGCAGTACTTC. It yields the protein CASSFTGLFDEQYF.

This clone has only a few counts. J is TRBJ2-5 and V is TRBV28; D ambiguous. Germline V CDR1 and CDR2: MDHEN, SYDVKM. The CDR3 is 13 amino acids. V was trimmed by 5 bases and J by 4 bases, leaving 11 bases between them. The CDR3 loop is CASSAPSLETQYF. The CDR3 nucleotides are TGTGCCAGCAGTGCCCCATCCCTAGAGACCCAGTACTTC.

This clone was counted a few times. This CDR3 is CASSFWTSGGRTDTQYF. DNA of the CDR3: TGTGCCAGCAGCTTTTGGACTAGCGGGGGCCGCACAGATACGCAGTATTTT. The genes are TRBV7-2 and TRBJ2-3, with 13 bases aligning to TRBD2. Losses at the gene ends were 3 bases for V and 1 base for J; bases not matched to a gene: 4. The germline V gene encodes CDR1 SGHTA and CDR2 FQGNSA. This CDR3 is 17 amino acids long. Full variable domain (missing parts from reference TRBV7-2 and TRBJ2-3): GAGVSQSPSNKVTEKGKDVELRCDPISGHTALYWYRQSLGQGLEFLIYFQGNSAPDKSGLPSDRFSAERTGGSVSTLTIQRTQQEDSAVYLCASSFWTSGGRTDTQYFGPGTRLTVL.

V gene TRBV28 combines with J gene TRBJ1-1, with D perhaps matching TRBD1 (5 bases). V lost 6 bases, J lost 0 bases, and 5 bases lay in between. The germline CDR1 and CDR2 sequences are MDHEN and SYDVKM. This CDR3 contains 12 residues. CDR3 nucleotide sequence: TGTGCCAGCAGGGGGCTGAACACTGAAGCTTTCTTT. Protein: CASRGLNTEAFF.

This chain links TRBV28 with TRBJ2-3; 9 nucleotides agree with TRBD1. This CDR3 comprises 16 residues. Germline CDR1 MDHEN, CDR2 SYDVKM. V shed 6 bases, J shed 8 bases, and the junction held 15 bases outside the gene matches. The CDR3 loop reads CASSGPGQGKLGTQYF. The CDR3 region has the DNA TGTGCCAGCAGCGGGCCCGGACAGGGGAAATTAGGTACGCAGTATTTT.

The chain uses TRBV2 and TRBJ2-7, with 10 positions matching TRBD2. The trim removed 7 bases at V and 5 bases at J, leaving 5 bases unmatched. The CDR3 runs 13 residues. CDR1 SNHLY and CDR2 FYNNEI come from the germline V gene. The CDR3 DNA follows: TGTGCCAGCACTCCTAGCGGGAGTAACGAGCAGTACTTC. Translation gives CASTPSGSNEQYF.

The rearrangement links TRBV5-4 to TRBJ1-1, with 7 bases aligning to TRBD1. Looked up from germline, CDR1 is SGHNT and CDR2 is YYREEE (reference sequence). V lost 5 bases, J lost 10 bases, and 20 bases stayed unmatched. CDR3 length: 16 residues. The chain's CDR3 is CASRGAPGQSIRGAFF. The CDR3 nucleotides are TGTGCCAGCAGGGGAGCACCGGGACAGTCTATTCGGGGAGCTTTCTTT.

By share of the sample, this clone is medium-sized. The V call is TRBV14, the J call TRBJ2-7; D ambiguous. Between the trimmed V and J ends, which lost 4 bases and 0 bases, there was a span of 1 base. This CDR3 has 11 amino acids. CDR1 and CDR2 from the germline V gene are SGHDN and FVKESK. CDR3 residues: CASSLSYEQYF. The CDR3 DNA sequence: TGTGCCAGCAGCCTCTCCTACGAGCAGTACTTC.

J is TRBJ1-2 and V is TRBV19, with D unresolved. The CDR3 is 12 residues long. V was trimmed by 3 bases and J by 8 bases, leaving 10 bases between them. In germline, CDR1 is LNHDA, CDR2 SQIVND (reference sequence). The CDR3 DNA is TGTGCCAGTAGTATCCGATACGGCGGCTACACCTTC. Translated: CASSIRYGGYTF.